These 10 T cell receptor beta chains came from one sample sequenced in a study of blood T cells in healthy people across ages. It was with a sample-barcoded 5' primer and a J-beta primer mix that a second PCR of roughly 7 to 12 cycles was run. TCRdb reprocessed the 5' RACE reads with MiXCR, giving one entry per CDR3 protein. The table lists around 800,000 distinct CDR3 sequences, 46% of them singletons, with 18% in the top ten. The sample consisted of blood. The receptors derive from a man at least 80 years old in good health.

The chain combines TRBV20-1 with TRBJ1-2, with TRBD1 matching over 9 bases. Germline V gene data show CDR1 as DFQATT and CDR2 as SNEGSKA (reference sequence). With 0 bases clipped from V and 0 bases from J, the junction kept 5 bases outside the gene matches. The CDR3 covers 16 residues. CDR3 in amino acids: CSARERGTGTNYGYTF. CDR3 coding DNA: TGCAGTGCTAGAGAACGGGGGACAGGGACTAACTATGGCTACACCTTC.

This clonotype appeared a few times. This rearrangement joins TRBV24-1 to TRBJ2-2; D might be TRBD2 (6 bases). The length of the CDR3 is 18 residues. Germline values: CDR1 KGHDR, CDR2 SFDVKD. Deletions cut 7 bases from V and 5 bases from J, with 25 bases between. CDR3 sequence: CATSPGLQTGSITGELFF. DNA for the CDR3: TGTGCCACCAGCCCGGGACTCCAAACCGGGTCAATAACCGGGGAGCTGTTTTTT.

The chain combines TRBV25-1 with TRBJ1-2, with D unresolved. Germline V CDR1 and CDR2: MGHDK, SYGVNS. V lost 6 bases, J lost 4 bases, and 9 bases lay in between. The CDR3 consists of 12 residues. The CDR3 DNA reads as TGTGCCAGCAGGGACGCTGGCTATGGCTACACCTTC. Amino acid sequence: CASRDAGYGYTF.

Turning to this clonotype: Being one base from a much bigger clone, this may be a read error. CDR3 coding DNA: TGTGCCAGCAACTTGGGTAGTTCGGCAGATACGCAGTATTTT. It is translated as CASNLGSSADTQYF. The rearrangement links TRBV7-3 to TRBJ2-3; D is unresolved. The germline CDR1 and CDR2 sequences are SGHTA and FQGTGA. The CDR3 sequence is 14 residues long. With 7 bases removed from V and 4 bases from J, the gap between germline ends came to 15 bases.

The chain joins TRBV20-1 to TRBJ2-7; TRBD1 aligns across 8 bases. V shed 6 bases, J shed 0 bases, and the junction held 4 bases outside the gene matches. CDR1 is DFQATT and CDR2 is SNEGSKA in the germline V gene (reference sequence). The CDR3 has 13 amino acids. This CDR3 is CSAPGQVSYEQYF. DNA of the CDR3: TGCAGTGCGCCGGGACAGGTCTCCTACGAGCAGTACTTC.

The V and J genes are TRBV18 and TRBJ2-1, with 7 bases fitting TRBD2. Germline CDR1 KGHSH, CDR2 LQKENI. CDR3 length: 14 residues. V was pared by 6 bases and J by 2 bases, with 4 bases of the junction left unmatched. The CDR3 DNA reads TGTGCCAGCTCTCGGGACTATACCTACAATGAGCAGTTCTTC. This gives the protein CASSRDYTYNEQFF.

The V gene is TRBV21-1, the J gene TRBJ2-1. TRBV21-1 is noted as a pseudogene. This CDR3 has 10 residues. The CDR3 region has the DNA TGTGCCAGCAGAGTGGCGGATAGGTTCTTC. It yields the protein CASRVADRFF.

In DNA, the CDR3 is TGTGCCAGCAGTCCAAGGAGGAAGGGAGAGACCCAGTACTTC. It encodes CASSPRRKGETQYF. The gene calls are TRBV7-2 and TRBJ2-5, with D possibly being TRBD2 (5 bases). Germline V lookup: CDR1 SGHTA, CDR2 FQGNSA. Trimming shortened V by 6 bases and J by 4 bases, and 15 bases separated the two germline ends. The CDR3 sequence is 14 residues long. Full variable domain (missing parts from reference TRBV7-2 and TRBJ2-5): GAGVSQSPSNKVTEKGKDVELRCDPISGHTALYWYRQSLGQGLEFLIYFQGNSAPDKSGLPSDRFSAERTGGSVSTLTIQRTQQEDSAVYLCASSPRRKGETQYFGPGTRLLVL.

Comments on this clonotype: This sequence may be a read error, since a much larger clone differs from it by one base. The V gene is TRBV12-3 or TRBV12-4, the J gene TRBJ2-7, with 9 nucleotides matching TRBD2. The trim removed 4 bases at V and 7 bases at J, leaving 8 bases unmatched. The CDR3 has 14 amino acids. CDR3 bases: TGTGCCAGCAGTTATAGCGGGAGAGGTAATGAGCAGTACTTC. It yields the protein CASSYSGRGNEQYF.

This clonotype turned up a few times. The DNA for the CDR3 is TGTGCCAGCAGTTTATTATCTTCAGCGGCTTACTACAATGAGCAGTTCTTC. It is translated as CASSLLSSAAYYNEQFF. J is TRBJ2-1 and V is TRBV28; the D gene is possibly TRBD2 (5 bases). The CDR3 is 17 residues long. V lost 1 base to trimming and J lost 3 bases, with 16 bases between them. CDR1 MDHEN and CDR2 SYDVKM come from the germline V gene.